This T cell receptor (beta chain) was obtained from a study of long-term antiretroviral therapy in people with HIV. Study-level results: HIV repertoires had narrower CDR3 length ranges than controls.

Treatment locations for all participants with HIV were in the United States. The cryopreserved samples used held 1-10 million PBMC prior to extraction of DNA. Samples were assayed with immunoSEQ v3.0 at survey level. Sequencing set out to capture about 40,000-55,000 T-cell genomes per sample. Using immunoSEQ multiplex PCR, the repertoire was profiled, and TCRdb retains in-frame clones only, with some absent. The sample lists some 25,000 clones, approximately 83% occurring once. The germline CDR1 and CDR2 sequences are SEHNR and FQNEAQ (reference sequence). V was pared by 5 bases and J by 2 bases, with 4 bases of the junction left unmatched. CDR3 length equals 16 residues. As regards this clone: Its cognate antigen is unknown.

The chain combines TRBV7-9 with TRBJ2-2; 11 bases line up with TRBD2. The sequenced sample was unsorted PBMCs, obtained approximately 4.5 years after starting antiretroviral therapy. The source is a man aged 25 to 40 with HIV. The CDR3 region is CASSQGLAGNTGELFF. For the CDR3, the DNA is TGTGCCAGCAGCCAAGGACTAGCGGGTAACACCGGGGAGCTGTTTTTT.